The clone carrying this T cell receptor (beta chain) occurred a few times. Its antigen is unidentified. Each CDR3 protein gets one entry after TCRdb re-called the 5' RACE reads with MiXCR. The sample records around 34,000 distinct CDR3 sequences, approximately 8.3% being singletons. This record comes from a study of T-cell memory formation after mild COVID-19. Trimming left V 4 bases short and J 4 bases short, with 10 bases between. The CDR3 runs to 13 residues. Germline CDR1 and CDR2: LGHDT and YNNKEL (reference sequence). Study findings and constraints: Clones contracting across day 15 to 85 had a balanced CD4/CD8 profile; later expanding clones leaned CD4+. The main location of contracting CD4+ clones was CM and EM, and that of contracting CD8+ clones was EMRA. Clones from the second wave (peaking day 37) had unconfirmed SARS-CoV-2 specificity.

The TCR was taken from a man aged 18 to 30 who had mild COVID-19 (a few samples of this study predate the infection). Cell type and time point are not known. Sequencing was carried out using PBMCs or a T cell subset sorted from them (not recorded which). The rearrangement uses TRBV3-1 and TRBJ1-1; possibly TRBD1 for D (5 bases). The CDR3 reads CASSLQVLTEAFF. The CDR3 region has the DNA TGTGCCAGCAGCCTACAGGTCCTCACTGAAGCTTTCTTT.